Each of the 5 T cell receptor beta chains below was sequenced from the same sample in a study of cytomegalovirus exposure and HLA in healthy donors. PCR amplification relied on 60 Vbeta primers (plus 13 Jbeta primers). Libraries were prepared by immunoSEQ multiplex PCR; TCRdb keeps only in-frame clonotypes and omits some of them. The repertoire holds about 170,000 clones, with around 80% as singletons. What was sequenced was PBMCs. The receptor source for this set is a woman in her forties or fifties in good health and CMV-seropositive.

The rearrangement links TRBV7-8 to TRBJ2-3; 12 nucleotides match TRBD2. The CDR3 totals 17 residues. V lost 3 bases, J lost 1 base, and 5 bases stayed unmatched. CDR1 is SGHVS, CDR2 FQNEAQ, per germline. Here the CDR3 DNA reads TGTGCCAGCAGCTTGCTAGCGGGGGGGTCGGGCACAGATACGCAGTATTTT. It yields the protein CASSLLAGGSGTDTQYF.

The chain couples TRBV30 to TRBJ1-2; the D gene is possibly TRBD1 (6 bases). V was trimmed by 3 bases and J by 6 bases, leaving 11 bases between them. CDR1 GTSNPN and CDR2 SVGIG come from the germline V gene (reference sequence). The CDR3 runs 12 residues. CDR3 DNA sequence: TGTGCCTGGAGGTTGGACAGAGATGGCTACACCTTC. Translated, it gives CAWRLDRDGYTF.

This chain joins TRBV7-2 and TRBJ1-3; D uncertain. The CDR3 length is 17 residues. In germline, CDR1 is SGHTA, CDR2 FQGNSA. The V end was cut by 2 bases, the J end by 0 bases, with 14 bases between. Written as DNA, the CDR3 is TGTGCCAGCAGCTTATCCCCGGGGATCAGCTCTGGAAACACCATATATTTT. Amino acids: CASSLSPGISSGNTIYF.

About this clone: Only one base separates this from a far larger clonotype, so it likely reflects a read error. This sample includes further DNA sequences coding for the same CDR3. This sequence joins TRBV27 and TRBJ2-5; D is uncertain. Germline V lookup: CDR1 MNHEY, CDR2 SMNVEV (reference sequence). The CDR3 covers 13 residues. V dropped 8 bases and J dropped 5 bases, with 15 bases sitting between them. CDR3 DNA: TGTGCCAGCCGACTCGGAACTAAGGAGACCCAGTACTTC. Protein sequence: CASRLGTKETQYF.

This chain uses TRBV13 with TRBJ2-3; 9 bases are a match to TRBD1. The CDR3 is 17 amino acids. V shed 5 bases and J 1 base; nucleotides not matched to a gene: 10. CDR1 is PRHDT, CDR2 FYEKMQ, per germline (reference sequence). The CDR3 reads CASSPPIRTGGTDTQYF. DNA for the CDR3: TGTGCCAGCAGCCCCCCTATTAGGACAGGGGGCACAGATACGCAGTATTTT.